One and the same sample provided the 17 T cell receptor beta chains below, sequenced in a study of blood T cell repertoires in COVID-19. The assay was immunoSEQ multiplex PCR, and TCRdb's table has in-frame clones only and misses some. The profile shows about 70,000 clones, around 86% of them singletons. Sequencing input: peripheral blood. The receptor set was obtained from a woman aged 18 to 35 with acute or convalescent COVID-19.

This clone appeared once. This chain links TRBV6-2 or TRBV6-3 with TRBJ2-1, with TRBD1 identical over 7 bases. This CDR3 is built from 16 residues. Germline assignment: CDR1 MNHEY and CDR2 SVGEGT. The ends lost 0 bases at V and 8 bases at J; junction bases unmatched: 10. In DNA, the CDR3 is TGTGCCAGCAGTTACTCGATGGACAGGTCGGTCGATGAGCAGTTCTTC. Translating it yields CASSYSMDRSVDEQFF.

This rearrangement joins TRBV14 to TRBJ1-1, with D uncertain. The CDR3 contains 13 residues. The germline gives CDR1 SGHDN, CDR2 FVKESK. V lost 4 bases and J lost 1, with 7 bases in between. Written as DNA, the CDR3 is TGTGCCAGCAGCCGCGGCCCGAACACTGAAGCTTTCTTT. Residues: CASSRGPNTEAFF. The full variable domain, its missing parts supplied by reference TRBV14 and TRBJ1-1, is EAGVTQFPSHSVIEKGQTVTLRCDPISGHDNLYWYRRVMGKEIKFLLHFVKESKQDESGMPNNRFLAERTGGTYSTLKVQPAELEDSGVYFCASSRGPNTEAFFGQGTRLTVV.

The chain recombines TRBV19 with TRBJ1-5; D is unresolved. Germline CDR1 LNHDA, CDR2 SQIVND (reference sequence). Trimming stripped 3 bases from V and 6 bases from J, with 12 bases between. CDR3 length equals 14 residues. This CDR3 is CASSIWALGQPQHF. CDR3 in DNA: TGTGCCAGTAGTATTTGGGCGCTTGGTCAGCCCCAGCATTTT.

The chain recombines TRBV5-1 with TRBJ2-1; 7 bases are shared with TRBD2. The CDR3 runs 15 residues. The J segment lost 7 bases and the V segment lost 6 bases, leaving 13 bases of the junction unmatched. From germline, CDR1 is SGHRS and CDR2 YFSETQ. In DNA, the CDR3 is TGCGCCAGCACCCCGTTCGGGCTAGCGGAGAATGAGCAGTTCTTC. Residues: CASTPFGLAENEQFF.

The V call is TRBV6-1, the J call TRBJ2-7, with D unresolved. Trimming took 0 bases from V and 0 from J, leaving 12 bases between them. The V gene's germline CDR1 is MNHNS and CDR2 SASEGT. CDR3 length equals 16 residues. The CDR3 reads CASSEALVGSSYEQYF. The CDR3, as DNA: TGTGCCAGCAGTGAAGCCCTGGTGGGCAGCTCCTACGAGCAGTACTTC.

This clone was seen only once. The chain recombines TRBV5-4 with TRBJ2-5; D possibly corresponds to TRBD2 (5 bases). Germline V CDR1 and CDR2: SGHNT, YYREEE (reference sequence). CDR3 length: 16 residues. The V end lost 3 bases, the J end lost 7 bases, and 22 bases lay between the germline ends. The chain's CDR3 is CASSSGRTGIEGTQYF. The CDR3, as DNA: TGTGCCAGCAGCTCCGGTCGGACGGGGATAGAGGGGACCCAGTACTTC.

The chain combines TRBV6-5 with TRBJ1-1, with D perhaps matching TRBD1 (5 bases). CDR3 length equals 13 residues. V shed 6 bases and J shed 3 bases, with 11 bases lying between them. Germline V gives CDR1 MNHEY, CDR2 SVGAGI. The CDR3 loop reads CASRQDGDTEAFF. As DNA, the CDR3 is TGTGCCAGCAGACAGGATGGGGACACTGAAGCTTTCTTT.

The chain's CDR3 is CASSSTGGRQETQYF. The CDR3 nucleotides are TGTGCCAGTAGTTCGACAGGGGGACGCCAAGAGACCCAGTACTTC. This chain joins TRBV19 and TRBJ2-5; 9 bases are a match to TRBD1. The CDR3 has 15 amino acids. V trimming: 5 bases; J trimming: 1 base; junction bases outside the gene matches: 5. Germline V gene sequence: CDR1 LNHDA, CDR2 SQIVND (reference sequence). Combining the CDR3 with reference TRBV19 and TRBJ2-5 gives the whole variable domain DGGITQSPKYLFRKEGQNVTLSCEQNLNHDAMYWYRQDPGQGLRLIYYSQIVNDFQKGDIAEGYSVSREKKESFPLTVTSAQKNPTAFYLCASSSTGGRQETQYFGPGTRLLVL.

This sequence joins TRBV19 and TRBJ2-1; 13 bases are shared with TRBD2. V dropped 1 base and J dropped 6; count of bases not matched to a gene: 0. This CDR3 is built from 15 residues. CDR1 is LNHDA and CDR2 is SQIVND in the germline V gene (reference sequence). In DNA, the CDR3 is TGTGCCAGTAGTATAGGGACTAGCGGGGGCAATGAGCAGTTCTTC. This gives the protein CASSIGTSGGNEQFF.

The chain has TRBV18 and TRBJ2-5, with a weak D call TRBD2 (6 bases). Looked up from germline, CDR1 is KGHSH and CDR2 is LQKENI. V gave up 4 bases and J gave up 3 bases, with 12 bases separating them. This CDR3 contains 14 residues. CDR3 sequence (DNA): TGTGCCAGCTCACACACCGGACTAAAAGAGACCCAGTACTTC. Translated: CASSHTGLKETQYF.

This clone was seen only a few times. The V and J genes are TRBV9 and TRBJ2-2, with 8 bases that match TRBD2. The V gene end was trimmed by 2 bases and the J gene end by 9 bases; junction bases not matched to a gene: 6. In germline, CDR1 is SGDLS, CDR2 YYNGEE. The CDR3 runs 14 residues. The CDR3 DNA sequence: TGTGCCAGCAGCGTGGCCGGGACTAGTAGGGAGCTGTTTTTT. Protein: CASSVAGTSRELFF.

The chain employs TRBV9 and TRBJ2-5; D might be TRBD2 (6 bases). The V gene lost 4 bases and the J gene lost 0 bases, with 10 bases spanning the gap. Germline V CDR1 and CDR2: SGDLS, YYNGEE. The CDR3 runs to 14 residues. CDR3 amino acids: CASSPWGDQETQYF. In DNA form, the CDR3 reads TGTGCCAGCAGCCCGTGGGGGGACCAAGAGACCCAGTACTTC.

This chain links TRBV28 with TRBJ1-2, with 7 bases aligning to TRBD1. There are 13 residues in the CDR3. Per the germline V gene, CDR1 is MDHEN and CDR2 is SYDVKM. The trim removed 5 bases at V and 7 bases at J, leaving 7 bases unmatched. CDR3 sequence (DNA): TGTGCCAGCAGTATCGACAGGGTCCGTGGCTACACCTTC. Translated: CASSIDRVRGYTF.

In its sample, this clone was seen once. The chain is built from TRBV7-9 and TRBJ1-2; a weak D match, TRBD1 (6 bases). V lost 0 bases and J lost 8, with 16 bases in between. Germline V gene lookup returns CDR1 SEHNR and CDR2 FQNEAQ (reference sequence). The CDR3 has 15 residues. For the CDR3, the DNA is TGTGCCAGCAGCTTAGCATCAGCGGATGGGGGCGGCTACACCTTC. Translation gives CASSLASADGGGYTF.

This chain uses TRBV21-1 with TRBJ2-4; TRBD2 is taken as the D call from the table, unchecked against the DNA. TRBV21-1 is flagged as a pseudogene. The CDR3 is made up of 16 amino acids. This CDR3 is CASPWGGPSAKNIQYF. The CDR3 DNA reads as TGTGCCAGCCCGTGGGGGGGGCCCTCAGCCAAAAACATTCAGTACTTC.

This clone appeared once. This chain links TRBV9 with TRBJ2-1, with a weak D call TRBD2 (5 bases). The V and J ends lost 4 bases and 5 bases respectively, with 16 bases between them. There are 15 residues in the CDR3. Germline CDR1 and CDR2: SGDLS and YYNGEE. CDR3 loop: CASSPFGMGHNEQFF. The CDR3 DNA is TGTGCCAGCAGCCCTTTCGGGATGGGCCACAATGAGCAGTTCTTC. The full variable domain, with the rest looked up from reference TRBV9 and TRBJ2-1, is DSGVTQTPKHLITATGQRVTLRCSPRSGDLSVYWYQQSLDQGLQFLIQYYNGEERAKGNILERFSAQQFPDLHSELNLSSLELGDSALYFCASSPFGMGHNEQFFGPGTRLTVL.

This chain connects TRBV6-1 to TRBJ2-7; 12 bases agree with TRBD1. The CDR3 covers 15 residues. Germline values: CDR1 MNHNS, CDR2 SASEGT. V dropped 3 bases and J dropped 5; count of bases not matched to a gene: 5. The chain's CDR3 is CASSDRDRGPHEQYF. The DNA of the CDR3 is TGTGCCAGCAGTGATAGGGACAGGGGGCCCCACGAGCAGTACTTC.